The T cell receptor (beta chain) under discussion was sequenced for a study of sequential checkpoint blockade in melanoma. Study-level background: Twenty-two patients had matched tumor biopsies before treatment and at week 13 after nivolumab or ipilimumab alone.

The sample's treatment: randomized to nivolumab then ipilimumab (arm A) or the reverse (arm B). The data were produced by immunoSEQ multiplex PCR, yet TCRdb's version contains in-frame clones alone and is incomplete. The sample consists of about 3,800 clones, roughly 25% of them appearing once. Trimming removed 1 base from V and 1 base from J; junction bases left unmatched: 2. The CDR3 contains 15 residues. Germline V gives CDR1 LNHDA, CDR2 SQIVND (reference sequence). This clone came up once. The rearrangement joins TRBV19 to TRBJ2-3; 7 positions match TRBD2. This TCR came from a human donor with melanoma. Source: tumor tissue (inferred from file names), taken from a patient given nivolumab and ipilimumab in sequence. Here the CDR3 reads CASSIVGGGTDTQYF. For the CDR3, the DNA is TGTGCCAGTAGTATAGTTGGGGGGGGCACAGATACGCAGTATTTT.